This TCR beta chain is from a study of control samples from healthy donors and cancer patients (dated by TCRdb to about 2020). From the cysteine up to the phenylalanine, the CDR3 has a length of 16 residues. Just CDR3 DNA is preserved here, 48 bases in frame from base 1. The V end loses 1 base and the J end loses 1 base, and a stretch of 11 bases separates them. CDR1 and CDR2 (MGHDK, SYGVNS) derive from the germline V gene. Preparation of the library involved the immunoSEQ multiplex PCR assay. Imported from immuneACCESS, the table was reduced by TCRdb to in-frame sequences with V and J called. These copies leave out some clones; in studies compared against another copy, an unresolved V gene accounts for under half, and the cause of the remainder is not known. Here the sample has about 250,000 clones; roughly 80% occur a single time. The top ten clonotypes cover about an eighth of the sample. A word on this clone: The antigen this receptor binds is unknown. Base qualities are not provided; no much larger clone lies one nucleotide away.

Sequencing used PBMCs. The sequence came from a woman in her fifties or sixties with lung cancer. The V and J segments used are TRBV25-1 and TRBJ1-3; D gene: possibly TRBD1, on 5 matching bases. At the DNA level, the sequence is TGTGCCAGCAGTGAATCGGCAGGGAGGTCTGGAAACACCATATATTTT. This encodes CASSESAGRSGNTIYF.